Listed here are 20 T cell receptor beta chains from one sample, sequenced in a study of cytomegalovirus exposure and HLA in healthy donors. The primer mix had 60 Vbeta and 13 Jbeta primers. The method was immunoSEQ multiplex PCR; TCRdb's version includes in-frame clones alone and lacks a portion of them. The sample lists about 220,000 clones, roughly 80% seen once, with roughly 5% in the top ten. The sequencing input was PBMCs. The receptors shown here come from a woman between 35 and 50 years old in good health and CMV-seropositive.

The J gene is TRBJ1-4, the V gene TRBV30, with TRBD1 matching over 7 bases. CDR1 and CDR2 from the germline V gene are GTSNPN and SVGIG (reference sequence). This CDR3 region has 13 residues. With V trimmed by 2 bases and J by 6 bases, 3 bases remained unmatched. The CDR3 here is CAWSTGADEKLFF. The DNA for the CDR3 is TGTGCCTGGAGTACAGGGGCGGATGAAAAACTGTTTTTT.

This chain links TRBV7-2 with TRBJ2-1, with 10 positions matching TRBD2. J gave up 10 bases and V 1 base, and 13 bases lay outside the gene matches. The CDR3 length is 17 residues. CDR1 SGHTA and CDR2 FQGNSA come from the germline V gene. CDR3: CASSLVAGGAVVYEQFF. CDR3 nucleotide sequence: TGTGCCAGCAGCTTAGTAGCGGGGGGCGCGGTTGTTTACGAGCAGTTCTTC.

The J gene is TRBJ2-1, the V gene TRBV7-3, with 12 bases matching TRBD2. Per germline, CDR1 SGHTA and CDR2 FQGTGA. The CDR3 runs to 15 residues. V shed 6 bases, J shed 4 bases, and the junction held 4 bases outside the gene matches. CDR3 DNA sequence: TGTGCCAGCAGTTCAGGGACTAGCGGGTACAATGAGCAGTTCTTC. Translating gives CASSSGTSGYNEQFF.

In this sample, this clone turned up a few times. One end of the junction fails to match germline, which may point to a read error. Within the sample, other DNA sequences also encode this same CDR3. This chain joins TRBV6-6 and TRBJ1-6; a possible D gene is TRBD1 (6 bases). The CDR3 spans 15 residues. Germline V CDR1 and CDR2: MNHNY, SVGAGI (reference sequence). The CDR3 loop reads CASTPDSSLNSPLHF. The CDR3 bases are TGTGCCAGCACCCCGGACAGTAGTCTAAATTCCCCCCTCCACTTT.

A note on this clone: At one end, the junction sequence differs from germline, possibly due to a read error. This rearrangement joins TRBV7-6 to TRBJ2-1, with 10 bases lining up with TRBD2. Germline-derived CDR1 and CDR2 are SGHVS and FNYEAQ. CDR3 length equals 15 residues. In nucleotides, the CDR3 is TGTACCAGCAGCTTACTAGCGGGGCCCTACAATGAGCAGTTCTTC. This encodes CTSSLLAGPYNEQFF.

The V call is TRBV7-9, the J call TRBJ2-7; 8 bases match TRBD1. Per the germline V gene, CDR1 is SEHNR and CDR2 is FQNEAQ (reference sequence). The CDR3 sequence is 14 residues long. Trimming at V came to 5 bases and at J to 2 bases, leaving 5 bases not matched to a gene. The CDR3 nucleotides read TGTGCCAGCAGCCGAGACAGGGGCCCCTACGAGCAGTACTTC. It translates to CASSRDRGPYEQYF.

This clone was picked up one time. The rearrangement links TRBV4-3 to TRBJ2-4; 7 positions agree with TRBD2. V gave up 2 bases and J gave up 3 bases; unmatched junction bases: 4. The CDR3 length is 15 residues. CDR1 is LGHNA, CDR2 YSLEER, per germline. CDR3 DNA sequence: TGCGCCAGCAGCCAAACCTGGGGGGGCAAAAACATTCAGTACTTC. It codes for CASSQTWGGKNIQYF.

The table lists this clone with a few counts. The J gene is TRBJ2-7, the V gene TRBV6-6, with TRBD2 as a possible D gene (6 bases). The CDR3 is 15 residues long. Germline V gives CDR1 MNHNY, CDR2 SVGAGI (reference sequence). V was pared by 3 bases and J by 6 bases, with 18 bases between. CDR3 DNA sequence: TGTGCCAGCAGTTATGGAGGGACTGATGGGGGCGAGCAGTACTTC. Its protein is CASSYGGTDGGEQYF.

CDR3 loop: CASSLQGVSYEQYF. In nucleotides, the CDR3 is TGTGCCAGCAGCCTGCAGGGGGTTAGCTACGAGCAGTACTTC. This sequence joins TRBV11-3 and TRBJ2-7; 7 nucleotides line up with TRBD1. The CDR3 covers 14 residues. The ends lost 5 bases at V and 3 bases at J; junction bases unmatched: 7. Germline values: CDR1 SGHNT, CDR2 YENEEA.

The rearrangement uses TRBV5-1 and TRBJ1-1; D remains unclear. The CDR3 extends over 12 amino acids. V was clipped by 0 bases and J by 8 bases, with 8 bases between them. Germline-derived CDR1 and CDR2 are SGHRS and YFSETQ. CDR3 nucleotide sequence: TGCGCCAGCAGCTTGGGGACTGACGAAGCTTTCTTT. Protein: CASSLGTDEAFF.

This clone was counted once. The chain employs TRBV9 and TRBJ1-1, with 8 bases matching TRBD1. V was pared by 8 bases and J by 5 bases, with 5 bases of the junction left unmatched. Germline CDR1 reads SGDLS; CDR2 reads YYNGEE. The CDR3 consists of 12 residues. The CDR3 DNA reads as TGTGCCAGTCAGGGGGCGGGAACTGAAGCTTTCTTT. It translates to CASQGAGTEAFF.

The genes are TRBV5-1 and TRBJ2-5; TRBD1 aligns across 9 bases. Per germline, CDR1 SGHRS and CDR2 YFSETQ. This CDR3 comprises 15 residues. With V trimmed by 3 bases and J by 5 bases, 8 bases remained unmatched. The CDR3 spells CASSSTGGAWETQYF. CDR3 nucleotide sequence: TGCGCCAGCAGCTCCACAGGGGGCGCATGGGAGACCCAGTACTTC.

The chain uses TRBV6-1 and TRBJ2-7; 12 bases map to TRBD2. CDR3 length equals 15 residues. V lost 6 bases to trimming and J lost 2 bases; unmatched junction nucleotides: 5. The germline CDR1 and CDR2 sequences are MNHNS and SASEGT. CDR3 sequence (DNA): TGTGCCAGCAGGATCTCTAGCGGGAGGGCCTACGAGCAGTACTTC. This codes for CASRISSGRAYEQYF.

The rearrangement joins TRBV4-2 to TRBJ1-1; unclear D gene. The CDR3 covers 15 residues. Germline lookup yields CDR1 LGHNA and CDR2 YNFKEQ. Trimming removed 4 bases from V and 2 bases from J, with 14 bases in between. CDR3 DNA: TGTGCCAGCAGCCCCTTAGGAGGACCTAACACTGAAGCTTTCTTT. Its protein product is CASSPLGGPNTEAFF.

The CDR3 DNA sequence: TGTGCCAGCAGCAAAGGGACTAGCGGGAGTGGCACAGATACGCAGTATTTT. Translated: CASSKGTSGSGTDTQYF. The chain has TRBV21-1 and TRBJ2-3; the table calls TRBD2, which could not be checked here. TRBV21-1 is recorded as a pseudogene. This CDR3 has 17 residues.

This sequence joins TRBV7-8 and TRBJ2-1; TRBD2 is a possible D gene (7 bases). The germline gives CDR1 SGHVS, CDR2 FQNEAQ. This CDR3 has 15 residues. Trimming cost V 10 bases and J 2 bases, with 18 bases left between them. CDR3 in DNA: TGTGCCACACGCCGGGGGGACACGGCCTACAATGAGCAGTTCTTC. The encoded protein is CATRRGDTAYNEQFF.

In DNA form, the CDR3 reads TGTGCCCCCCTTAACATTCAGTACTTC. It translates to CAPLNIQYF. The chain couples TRBV10-3 to TRBJ2-4; no reliable D call. Trimming shortened V by 11 bases and J by 7 bases, and 6 bases separated the two germline ends. CDR3 length: 9 residues. Germline values: CDR1 ENHRY, CDR2 SYGVKD.

The V call is TRBV7-9, the J call TRBJ1-5; tentative D call: TRBD1 (6 bases). CDR3 size: 16 residues. V lost 2 bases and J lost 5, with 16 bases in between. Germline V gene sequence: CDR1 SEHNR, CDR2 FQNEAQ (reference sequence). The CDR3 spells CASSLWGGGDYQPQHF. CDR3 nucleotide sequence: TGTGCCAGCAGCTTATGGGGAGGGGGTGATTATCAGCCCCAGCATTTT.

The chain combines TRBV5-1 with TRBJ1-1, with TRBD1 identical over 8 bases. Unmatched junction bases numbered 6, after V lost 5 bases and J lost 3 bases. CDR3 length: 14 amino acids. The germline gives CDR1 SGHRS, CDR2 YFSETQ. This CDR3 is CASRVGQEDTEAFF. Written as DNA, the CDR3 is TGCGCCAGCAGAGTGGGACAGGAGGACACTGAAGCTTTCTTT.

The V call is TRBV4-1, the J call TRBJ1-4, with D possibly matching TRBD1 (5 bases). CDR3 length: 17 amino acids. CDR1 is MGHRA and CDR2 is YSYEKL in the germline V gene. Trimming took 3 bases from V and 3 from J, leaving 17 bases between them. In nucleotides, the CDR3 is TGCGCCAGCAGCCACCTACACCAGGGTAACGCTAATGAAAAACTGTTTTTT. It codes for CASSHLHQGNANEKLFF.